This T cell receptor beta chain came from a study of technical replicates of blood from four donors. CDR3 length: 10 amino acids. The V and J ends lost 2 bases and 7 bases respectively, with 6 bases between them. Per germline, CDR1 DFQATT and CDR2 SNEGSKA (reference sequence). Assay used: immunoSEQ multiplex PCR; TCRdb lists only in-frame clones, some missing. The repertoire holds about 59,000 clones, with approximately 90% as singletons. The chain recombines TRBV20-1 with TRBJ2-7; D gene unclear. The sample consisted of PBMCs. The TCR comes from a human donor in good health. Some clones in this sample may be carry-over from other donors' samples. This CDR3 reads CSARSEEQYF. For the CDR3, the DNA is TGCAGTGCTAGAAGTGAGGAGCAGTACTTC.